Sequencing of this T cell receptor beta chain was carried out in a study of beta chain features in type 1 diabetes. Per germline, CDR1 GTSNPN and CDR2 SVGIG (reference sequence). This CDR3 region has 15 residues. Trimming took 0 bases from V and 0 from J; bases not matched to a gene: 1. A word on this clone: The antigen is not known.

The study, taken as a whole, reports: Shortening that was moderate but significant affected the TCRB CDR3s of Type 1 diabetes patients in all four CD4+ subsets. Although PCR might favor shorter templates, it would do so equally in patients and controls.

Via the markers CD45RO/CCR7/CD25/CD127/CD95/CD27, stem cell-like memory, regulatory, central memory and naive CD4+ cells were sorted. Sequencing targeted expressed TCRB transcripts, as all isolated RNA had been reverse transcribed. This table comes from immunoSEQ multiplex PCR, and its TCRdb copy is limited to in-frame clones, with some not included. The sample carries around 13,000 clones, 45% to 50% recorded once. The sequenced sample was stem cell memory CD4+ T cells from blood. The gene calls are TRBV30 and TRBJ2-2, with 7 nucleotides matching TRBD2. The TCR originated in a man between 18 and 35 years old in good health. The CDR3 reads CAWSVAGSNTGELFF. The CDR3 DNA reads TGTGCCTGGAGTGTAGCGGGGTCGAACACCGGGGAGCTGTTTTTT.